The 21 T cell receptor beta chains below all came from one sample that was sequenced in a study of T cell clonality in common variable immunodeficiency (dated by TCRdb to 2014 to 2015). The protocol used for the library was the immunoSEQ multiplex PCR assay. The table was pulled from immuneACCESS by TCRdb, which kept in-frame rearrangements only. Such tables lose some clones; where checked, under half of the loss comes from unresolved V genes, and the rest has no known cause. This sample is represented by approximately 52,000 clones, with no singletons among them. The top ten clonotypes cover roughly 3.5% of the sample. The sequenced sample consisted of peripheral blood mononuclear cells. The receptors were gathered from a person aged 18 to 70 in good health.

This clone was recorded many times. The sequenced fragment ends 3 residues before the CDR3 boundary, so the rest is inferred from the germline J gene. The chain recombines TRBV13 with TRBJ1-3; 7 positions agree with TRBD1. Germline trimming cut 4 bases from V and 5 bases from J; bases unmatched to any gene: 5. Germline loops: CDR1 PRHDT, CDR2 FYEKMQ (reference sequence). This CDR3 is 14 amino acids long. The CDR3 bases that were read are TGTGCCAGCAGCTCCGGGGACAGTCGAAACACC. Its translation: CASSSGDSRNT. The entire CDR3 protein reads CASSSGDSRNTIYF.

This clone was counted at least ten times. Coverage ceases 3 residues before the CDR3 finishes, and the germline J gene fills in the end. The chain employs TRBV7-6 and TRBJ2-7; 9 bases agree with TRBD2. V dropped 4 bases and J dropped 6; count of bases not matched to a gene: 13. CDR3 length: 16 residues. Germline-derived CDR1 and CDR2 are SGHVS and FNYEAQ. Here the CDR3 reads CASSSRAGGRLREQYF. CDR3 DNA (partial): TGTGCCAGCAGCTCCCGGGCGGGAGGGCGGCTTCGCGAG.

This clone was counted ten times or more. CDR3 amino acids: CACLIAGVEQYF. CDR3 DNA (partial): TGTGCCTGTCTCATAGCGGGAGTCGAG. J is TRBJ2-7 and V is TRBV30; 9 bases are shared with TRBD2. The DNA ends 3 residues before the CDR3 does, and the rest of the CDR3 is filled in from the germline J gene. After removal of 6 bases from V and 6 bases from J, the junction contained 6 bases not matched to a gene. CDR3 size: 12 residues. Germline CDR1 and CDR2: GTSNPN and SVGIG (reference sequence).

This clone was counted ten times or more. The read is 3 residues too short to cover the CDR3 end, so that end is filled in from the germline J gene. The rearrangement uses TRBV20-1 and TRBJ2-3; D remains unclear. V was clipped by 4 bases and J by 0 bases, with 8 bases between them. Germline loops: CDR1 DFQATT, CDR2 SNEGSKA (reference sequence). CDR3 length equals 13 residues. CDR3 region: CSATITSTDTQYF. The sequenced CDR3 bases are TGCAGTGCTACTATTACTAGCACAGATACG.

This clone was recorded at least ten times. The sequence runs out 3 residues before the end of the CDR3; the remainder is reconstructed from the germline J gene. The chain uses TRBV10-3 and TRBJ2-3; D possibly uses TRBD1 or TRBD2 (5 bases each). Germline lookup yields CDR1 ENHRY and CDR2 SYGVKD. V was trimmed by 4 bases and J by 4 bases, leaving 9 bases between them. The CDR3 length is 13 residues. CDR3 sequence reads: CAISGGAADTQYF. The sequenced part of the CDR3 DNA is TGTGCCATCAGTGGAGGGGCGGCAGATACG.

This clone was counted between two and nine times. Coverage ceases 3 residues before the CDR3 finishes, and the germline J gene fills in the end. This chain joins TRBV7-3 and TRBJ1-2; tentatively, D is TRBD1 (5 bases). Germline V gene data show CDR1 as SGHTA and CDR2 as FQGTGA. The CDR3 is 12 residues long. CDR3 DNA, as far as it was read: TGTGCCAGCAGCTTAACTAGAGGGGCC. Amino acids: CASSLTRGA. The entire CDR3 protein reads CASSLTRGAYTF.

This clone came up many times. The read finishes 3 residues shy of the CDR3 end, and the germline J gene is used to complete it. The chain links TRBV20-1 to TRBJ1-1, with D perhaps matching TRBD1 (5 bases). CDR1 and CDR2 (germline): DFQATT, SNEGSKA (reference sequence). Trimming cost V 1 base and J 0 bases, with 9 bases left between them. This CDR3 region has 14 residues. The part of the CDR3 DNA that was read is TGCAGTGCTAGAGGAGGGGAGGTGAACACTGAA. The encoded protein is CSARGGEVNTE. The full CDR3 is CSARGGEVNTEAFF.

This clone was seen ten or more times. The CDR3 end falls 3 residues outside the read, so it is completed with the germline J gene. This chain joins TRBV19 and TRBJ2-3; a weak D match, TRBD1 (5 bases). The CDR3 is 14 amino acids. Germline loops: CDR1 LNHDA, CDR2 SQIVND (reference sequence). V lost 6 bases, J lost 4 bases, and 14 bases lay in between. CDR3 region: CASSQGLGADTQYF. The CDR3 bases that were read are TGTGCCAGTAGCCAAGGTTTAGGGGCAGATACG.

This clone appeared many times. The read falls 3 residues short of the CDR3 end, and the missing part is taken from the germline J gene. This rearrangement joins TRBV4-2 to TRBJ2-5; D is possibly TRBD1 (5 bases). Trimming pared 2 bases from V and 2 bases from J, leaving 18 bases between. Germline CDR1 LGHNA, CDR2 YNFKEQ. The CDR3 covers 17 residues. The sequenced CDR3 bases are TGTGCCAGCAGCCAAACTCCCGACAGCCTGGCTCAAGAGACC. Encoded protein: CASSQTPDSLAQET. The full CDR3 sequence reads CASSQTPDSLAQETQYF.

This clone was detected ten times or more. The DNA ends 3 residues before the CDR3 does, and the rest of the CDR3 is filled in from the germline J gene. The chain is built from TRBV7-3 and TRBJ2-3, with 8 bases that match TRBD2. The CDR3 is 15 residues long. Unmatched junction bases numbered 3, after V lost 4 bases and J lost 0 bases. The V gene's germline CDR1 is SGHTA and CDR2 FQGTGA. The CDR3: CASSSIAGSTDTQYF. The CDR3 DNA, read in part, is TGTGCCAGCAGCTCCATAGCGGGAAGCACAGATACG.

This clone occurred many times. Read sequence stops 3 residues before the CDR3 end, and the germline J gene provides the missing end. The chain combines TRBV19 with TRBJ1-2; D unclear. Trimming cost V 6 bases and J 7 bases, with 9 bases left between them. The CDR3 contains 11 residues. From germline, CDR1 is LNHDA and CDR2 SQIVND (reference sequence). CDR3 in amino acids: CASRRACGYTF. The covered CDR3 bases are TGTGCCAGTAGAAGGGCTTGTGGC.

This clone showed up many times. The read stops 3 residues short of the end of the CDR3; the missing end is completed from the germline J gene. The chain joins TRBV20-1 to TRBJ2-1; 13 bases are shared with TRBD2. Looked up from germline, CDR1 is DFQATT and CDR2 is SNEGSKA (reference sequence). The CDR3 has 15 amino acids. Germline trimming cut 5 bases from V and 3 bases from J; bases unmatched to any gene: 4. The CDR3 sequence is CSAPGLAGFYNEQFF. The part of the CDR3 DNA that was read is TGCAGTGCTCCGGGACTAGCGGGATTCTACAATGAG.

This clone was seen many times. The read stops 3 residues short of the end of the CDR3; the missing end is completed from the germline J gene. This chain joins TRBV5-1 and TRBJ2-3, with 7 positions matching TRBD1. Germline CDR1 SGHRS, CDR2 YFSETQ. J lost 1 base, V lost 2 bases, and 4 bases had no gene match. The CDR3 extends over 15 amino acids. The CDR3 bases that were read are TGCGCCAGCAGCTTTACGGGACAGCGCACAGATACG. Protein product: CASSFTGQRTDT. The CDR3 as a whole reads CASSFTGQRTDTQYF.

In its sample, this clone was seen a few times. The CDR3 end is not reached by the read, which stops 3 residues before it; the germline J gene fills it in. The chain recombines TRBV6-2 or TRBV6-3 with TRBJ2-1; TRBD2 aligns across 8 bases. In germline, CDR1 is MNHEY, CDR2 SVGEGT. The CDR3 length is 15 residues. Trimming took 6 bases from V and 7 from J; bases not matched to a gene: 11. The CDR3 loop is CASRIKAGVENEQFF. The covered CDR3 bases are TGTGCCAGCAGAATAAAAGCGGGAGTCGAGAATGAG.

This clone was recorded a few times. The read is 3 residues too short to cover the CDR3 end, so that end is filled in from the germline J gene. This chain links TRBV7-9 with TRBJ1-5; a possible D gene is TRBD1 (5 bases). V dropped 3 bases and J dropped 5 bases, with 8 bases sitting between them. The CDR3 extends over 13 amino acids. Germline V gives CDR1 SEHNR, CDR2 FQNEAQ (reference sequence). The CDR3 here is CASSLLGDQPQHF. Partial CDR3 DNA: TGTGCCAGCAGCTTGCTAGGGGATCAGCCC.

This clone was found many times. The read gets to within 3 residues of the CDR3 end, and the germline J gene fills in the rest. V is TRBV6-2 or TRBV6-3 and J is TRBJ2-1; 10 nucleotides agree with TRBD2. V was pared by 5 bases and J by 9 bases, with 7 bases of the junction left unmatched. Per the germline V gene, CDR1 is MNHEY and CDR2 is SVGEGT. This CDR3 is built from 14 residues. Partial CDR3 DNA: TGTGCCAGCAGTAGTAGCGGGAGGAGGGGTGAG. This sequence encodes CASSSSGRRGE. The full CDR3 is CASSSSGRRGEQFF.

Partial CDR3 DNA: TGTGCCAGCAGCCGACAGTCCTATAATTCACCC. Protein: CASSRQSYNSP. The entire CDR3 protein reads CASSRQSYNSPLHF. V gene TRBV13 combines with J gene TRBJ1-6; tentatively, D is TRBD1 (5 bases). The CDR3 end lies 3 residues beyond the end of the read and is filled in from the germline J gene. This CDR3 region has 14 residues. CDR1 and CDR2 from the germline V gene are PRHDT and FYEKMQ (reference sequence). V was cut by 5 bases and J by 1 base, with 6 bases left in between.

In this sample, this clone turned up many times. The CDR3 goes on 3 residues after the read ends, and that part is filled in from the germline J gene. The gene calls are TRBV20-1 and TRBJ1-4, with unresolved D. Germline V gene sequence: CDR1 DFQATT, CDR2 SNEGSKA (reference sequence). This CDR3 region has 17 residues. Trimming pared 4 bases from V and 0 bases from J, leaving 18 bases between. CDR3 residues: CSAIRAAVAATNEKLFF. Partial CDR3 DNA: TGCAGTGCTATCCGAGCGGCGGTTGCCGCAACTAATGAAAAA.

This clone was counted at least ten times. From the germline J gene comes the end of the CDR3, since the read stops 3 residues before it. J is TRBJ2-3 and V is TRBV2, with 9 nucleotides matching TRBD1. The CDR3 is 16 amino acids. Trimming took 4 bases from V and 3 from J; bases not matched to a gene: 8. Per germline, CDR1 SNHLY and CDR2 FYNNEI. CDR3 sequence reads: CASSGGQGKRTDTQYF. The CDR3 bases that were read are TGTGCCAGCAGTGGGGGACAGGGAAAGAGAACAGATACG.

This clone was counted ten times or more. The read terminates 3 residues before the CDR3 end, so the remaining end is supplied by the germline J gene. The V call is TRBV3-1 (or the pseudogene TRBV3-2), the J call TRBJ2-7; D is possibly TRBD2 (5 bases). Germline loops: CDR1 LGHDT, CDR2 YNNKEL (reference sequence). This CDR3 is built from 14 residues. The ends were cut back, 0 bases at V and 5 bases at J, with 11 bases in the middle. Partial CDR3 DNA: TGTGCCAGCAGCCAAGAACCTAGCCGCCACGAG. Amino acid sequence: CASSQEPSRHE. The entire CDR3 sequence reads CASSQEPSRHEQYF.

The sample holds many counts of this clone. The read gets to within 3 residues of the CDR3 end, and the germline J gene fills in the rest. The chain is built from TRBV20-1 and TRBJ2-3; 7 bases line up with TRBD2. The V and J ends lost 6 bases and 4 bases, in that order; junction bases with no gene match: 7. The CDR3 has 13 residues. Germline lookup yields CDR1 DFQATT and CDR2 SNEGSKA (reference sequence). The CDR3 loop reads CSASGAVPDTQYF. The CDR3 bases that were read are TGCAGTGCGAGCGGGGCTGTTCCAGATACG.